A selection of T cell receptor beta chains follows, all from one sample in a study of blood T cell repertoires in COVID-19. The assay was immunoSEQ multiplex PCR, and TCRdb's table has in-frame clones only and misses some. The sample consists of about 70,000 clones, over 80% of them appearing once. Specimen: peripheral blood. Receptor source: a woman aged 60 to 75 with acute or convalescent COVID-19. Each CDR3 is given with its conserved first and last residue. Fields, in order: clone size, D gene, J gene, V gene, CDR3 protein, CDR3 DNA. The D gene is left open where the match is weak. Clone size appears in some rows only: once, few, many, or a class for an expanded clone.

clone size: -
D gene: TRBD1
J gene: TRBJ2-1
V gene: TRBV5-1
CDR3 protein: CASRSAGTGSYNEQFF
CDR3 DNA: TGCGCCAGCAGGTCAGCCGGGACAGGGTCCTACAATGAGCAGTTCTTC

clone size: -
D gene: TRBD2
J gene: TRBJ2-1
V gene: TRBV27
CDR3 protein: CASSLTSGGERFF
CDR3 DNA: TGTGCCAGCAGTTTAACTAGCGGGGGGGAACGGTTCTTC

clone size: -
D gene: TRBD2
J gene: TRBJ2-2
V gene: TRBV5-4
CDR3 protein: CASSQIGTSSYGELFF
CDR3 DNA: TGTGCCAGCAGCCAAATCGGGACTAGCTCGTACGGGGAGCTGTTTTTT

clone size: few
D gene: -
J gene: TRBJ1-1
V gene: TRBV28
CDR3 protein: CASSLAGSGTEAFF
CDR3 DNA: TGTGCCAGCAGTTTAGCGGGGTCTGGGACTGAAGCTTTCTTT

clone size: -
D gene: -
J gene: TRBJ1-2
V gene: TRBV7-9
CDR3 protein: CASSLQGLYGYTF
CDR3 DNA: TGTGCCAGCAGTCTACAGGGCCTGTATGGCTACACCTTC

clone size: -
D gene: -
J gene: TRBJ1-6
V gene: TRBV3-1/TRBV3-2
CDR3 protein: CASSPSNRVGHNSPLHF
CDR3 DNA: TGTGCCAGCAGCCCCTCAAACAGAGTAGGCCATAATTCACCCCTCCACTTT

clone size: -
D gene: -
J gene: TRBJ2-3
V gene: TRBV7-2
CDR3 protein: CASSPRSGRSDTQYF
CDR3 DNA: TGTGCCAGCAGCCCCCGGAGCGGCCGGTCAGATACGCAGTATTTT

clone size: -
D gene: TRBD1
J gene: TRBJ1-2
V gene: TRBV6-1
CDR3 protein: CASSDGGGTGAYGYTF
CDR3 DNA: TGTGCCAGCAGTGACGGGGGGGGGACAGGGGCTTATGGCTACACCTTC

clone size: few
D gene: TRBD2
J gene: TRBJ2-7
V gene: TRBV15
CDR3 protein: CATSRETSGSLSYEQYF
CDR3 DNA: TGTGCCACCAGCAGAGAAACTAGCGGGAGTTTATCCTACGAGCAGTACTTC

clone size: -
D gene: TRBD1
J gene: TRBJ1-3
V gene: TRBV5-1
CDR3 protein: CASSSEGTGVEGGNTIYF
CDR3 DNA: TGCGCCAGCAGCTCCGAAGGGACAGGGGTCGAAGGTGGAAACACCATATATTTT

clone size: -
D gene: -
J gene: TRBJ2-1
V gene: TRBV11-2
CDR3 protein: CASRPGQRTYNEQFF
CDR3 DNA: TGTGCCAGCAGGCCAGGACAGAGGACCTACAATGAGCAGTTCTTC

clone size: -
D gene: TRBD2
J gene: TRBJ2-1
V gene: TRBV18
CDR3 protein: CASSPMELAGVVNEQFF
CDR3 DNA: TGTGCCAGCTCACCAATGGAGCTAGCGGGGGTGGTCAATGAGCAGTTCTTC

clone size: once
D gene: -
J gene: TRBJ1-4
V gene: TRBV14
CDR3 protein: CASSQDSFGGEKLFF
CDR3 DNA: TGTGCCAGCAGCCAAGATTCGTTCGGGGGGGAAAAACTGTTTTTT

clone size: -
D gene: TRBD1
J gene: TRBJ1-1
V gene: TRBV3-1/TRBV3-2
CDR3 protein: CASSHWDRPNTEAFF
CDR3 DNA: TGTGCCAGCAGCCACTGGGACAGACCGAACACTGAAGCTTTCTTT

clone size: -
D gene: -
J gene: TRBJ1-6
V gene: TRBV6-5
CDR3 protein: CATIRGDNSPLHF
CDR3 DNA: TGTGCCACAATCAGGGGCGATAATTCACCCCTCCACTTT

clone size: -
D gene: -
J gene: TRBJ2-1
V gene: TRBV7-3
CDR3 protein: CASSLGGGGPVEQFF
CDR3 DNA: TGTGCCAGCAGCTTAGGCGGAGGAGGGCCTGTTGAGCAGTTCTTC

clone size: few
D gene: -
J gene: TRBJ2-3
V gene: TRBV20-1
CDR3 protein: CSARWGHTQYF
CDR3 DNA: TGCAGTGCTCGGTGGGGGCATACGCAGTATTTT

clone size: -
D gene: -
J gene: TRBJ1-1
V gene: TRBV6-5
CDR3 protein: CASSYSTGNTEAFF
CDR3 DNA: TGTGCCAGCAGTTACTCCACAGGTAACACTGAAGCTTTCTTT